Included here is one T cell receptor beta chain sequence, with context. Antigen unknown. Donors were healthy Caucasian individuals from Russia aged roughly 6 to 95. The sample originates from a study of blood T cells in healthy people across ages. The use of a sample-barcoded 5' primer and a J-beta primer mix characterized a second PCR of roughly 6 to 11 cycles. Each cDNA molecule carried a tag from a template-switch adaptor that contained 12 random nucleotides. TCRdb itself ran the 5' RACE reads through MiXCR, one entry per CDR3 protein. The sample lists fewer than 900,000 distinct CDR3 sequences, about 40% seen once, with roughly 20% in the top ten. Per germline, CDR1 LGHNA and CDR2 YSLEER. The V gene lost 4 bases and the J gene lost 7 bases, with 14 bases spanning the gap. The CDR3 has 14 amino acids. Study conclusions and caveats: Long-lived donors carried more naive CD4+ cells and greater diversity than aged donors.

The rearrangement links TRBV4-3 to TRBJ2-1; D is perhaps TRBD1 or TRBD2 (5 bases each). The specimen sequenced was blood. This clonotype was obtained from a woman aged 55-69 years in good health. In DNA form, the CDR3 reads TGCGCCAGCAGCCCATTTAGGGACGTGAATGAGCAGTTCTTC. Protein: CASSPFRDVNEQFF.